These 3 T cell receptor beta chains came from one sample sequenced in a study of beta chain features in type 1 diabetes. Sequencing targeted expressed TCRB transcripts, as all isolated RNA had been reverse transcribed. The table came from immunoSEQ multiplex PCR; TCRdb's copy has only in-frame clones and leaves some out. The table lists under 250,000 clones, around 14% of them singletons, with around 0.03% in the top ten. The sample was naive CD4+ T cells from blood. These receptor sequences come from a woman in her thirties or forties in good health.

The CDR3 DNA reads TGCGCCACTAAAGGCGGGGGCATGAACACTGAAGCTTTCTTT. Its translation: CATKGGGMNTEAFF. V usage is TRBV5-1 and J usage is TRBJ1-1, with a possible D match to TRBD1 (6 bases). The ends were cut back, 9 bases at V and 0 bases at J, with 15 bases in the middle. From germline, CDR1 is SGHRS and CDR2 YFSETQ. The CDR3 covers 14 residues. Together with reference TRBV5-1 and TRBJ1-1, the CDR3 gives the full variable domain: KAGVTQTPRYLIKTRGQQVTLSCSPISGHRSVSWYQQTPGQGLQFLFEYFSETQRNKGNFPGRFSGRQFSNSRSEMNVSTLELGDSALYLCATKGGGMNTEAFFGQGTRLTVV.

The chain recombines TRBV13 with TRBJ1-3; no reliable D call. Per the germline V gene, CDR1 is PRHDT and CDR2 is FYEKMQ (reference sequence). Trimming took off 2 bases at V and 6 bases at J, with 11 bases between the two ends. CDR3 length: 14 amino acids. The CDR3 coding sequence is TGTGCCAGCAGCTTAATCAACGGAGAAAACACCATATATTTT. Residues: CASSLINGENTIYF.

This clone was seen a handful of times. The chain employs TRBV7-2 and TRBJ1-4, with a tentative D call TRBD1 (5 bases). V was clipped by 5 bases and J by 8 bases, with 15 bases between them. Germline CDR1 reads SGHTA; CDR2 reads FQGNSA. This CDR3 is 14 amino acids long. CDR3 protein: CASSNYWGEEKLFF. CDR3 coding DNA: TGTGCCAGCAGCAACTATTGGGGGGAGGAAAAACTGTTTTTT.